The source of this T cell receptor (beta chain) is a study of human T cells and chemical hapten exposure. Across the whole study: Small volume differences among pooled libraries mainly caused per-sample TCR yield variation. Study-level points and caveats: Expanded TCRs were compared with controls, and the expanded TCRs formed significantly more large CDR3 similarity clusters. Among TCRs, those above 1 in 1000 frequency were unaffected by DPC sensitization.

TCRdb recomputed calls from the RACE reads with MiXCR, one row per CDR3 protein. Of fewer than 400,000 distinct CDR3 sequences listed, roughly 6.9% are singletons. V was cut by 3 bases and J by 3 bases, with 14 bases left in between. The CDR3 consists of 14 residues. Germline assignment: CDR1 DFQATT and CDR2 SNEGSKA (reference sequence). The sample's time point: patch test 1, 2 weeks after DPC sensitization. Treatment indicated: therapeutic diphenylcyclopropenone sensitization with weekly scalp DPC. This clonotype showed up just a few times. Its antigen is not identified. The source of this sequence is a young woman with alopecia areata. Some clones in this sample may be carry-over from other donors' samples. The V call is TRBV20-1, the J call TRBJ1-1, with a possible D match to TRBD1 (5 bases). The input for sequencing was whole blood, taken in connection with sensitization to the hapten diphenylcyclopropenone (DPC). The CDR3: CSARATQGDTEAFF. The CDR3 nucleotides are TGCAGTGCTAGGGCGACACAAGGGGACACTGAAGCTTTCTTT.